These T cell receptor beta chains were read from a single sample in a study of blood T cell repertoires in COVID-19. Clones were read by immunoSEQ multiplex PCR, and TCRdb kept only the in-frame ones, dropping some. The sample yields some 280,000 clones, more than 80% seen once. The sequencing sample was made of peripheral blood. Receptors originate from a woman aged 30 to 39 with active or convalescent COVID-19. Both conserved end residues are part of each CDR3. D genes are given only for firm matches. Rows may omit the clone size; those that give it use once, few, many or a size class.

CASSPFGQGANYGYTF | TGTGCCAGCTCACCTTTCGGACAGGGGGCGAACTATGGCTACACCTTC | TRBV18 | few | 16 | TRBD1 | TRBJ1-2
CASSLARTALEAFF | TGTGCCAGCAGTTTAGCGCGGACAGCACTTGAAGCTTTCTTT | TRBV27 | once | 14 | NA | TRBJ1-1
CASSPMRQGRTGELFF | TGTGCCAGTAGTCCAATGAGGCAGGGGCGGACCGGGGAGCTGTTTTTT | TRBV19 | NA | 16 | NA | TRBJ2-2
CASSPFSGLAGGYEQYF | TGTGCCAGCAGCCCATTTTCGGGCCTAGCGGGGGGTTACGAGCAGTACTTC | TRBV9 | NA | 17 | TRBD2 | TRBJ2-7
CASSLGAAGNTEAFF | TGTGCCAGCTCACTGGGGGCCGCTGGGAACACTGAAGCTTTCTTT | TRBV18 | NA | 15 | NA | TRBJ1-1
CASSEPHRQETQYF | TGTGCCAGCAGTGAGCCCCACAGACAAGAGACCCAGTACTTC | TRBV6-2/TRBV6-3 | NA | 14 | NA | TRBJ2-5
CASQIMNTEAFF | TGTGCCAGTCAGATTATGAACACTGAAGCTTTCTTT | TRBV6-5 | once | 12 | NA | TRBJ1-1
CASSLTTGRGRNEKLFF | TGTGCCAGCAGCCTAACGACAGGACGTGGCCGAAATGAAAAACTGTTTTTT | TRBV28 | NA | 17 | NA | TRBJ1-4
CATSDNRGGSNQPQHF | TGTGCCACCAGTGATAACCGGGGGGGGAGCAATCAGCCCCAGCATTTT | TRBV24-1 | NA | 16 | NA | TRBJ1-5
CASSITGDRNQPQHF | TGTGCCAGCAGCATAACTGGGGACAGAAATCAGCCCCAGCATTTT | TRBV9 | NA | 15 | TRBD1 | TRBJ1-5
CASSPDPGRGTGGYTF | TGTGCCAGCTCACCAGACCCGGGACGGGGGACCGGGGGCTACACCTTC | TRBV18 | NA | 16 | NA | TRBJ1-2